Below, one T cell receptor beta chain is given with its context. Chemo-refractory metastatic non-small-cell lung cancer patients received focal radiation with ipilimumab CTLA-4 blockade. The CDR3 runs 16 residues. CDR1 and CDR2 from the germline V gene are SGHTA and FQGNSA. Losses at the gene ends were 5 bases for V and 2 bases for J; bases not matched to a gene: 10. This entry comes from a study of radiotherapy plus CTLA-4 blockade in lung cancer. Data came from immunoSEQ multiplex PCR; TCRdb stores just in-frame clones and leaves some out. The sample lists about 59,000 clones; 70% to 85% were seen once.

The chain combines TRBV7-2 with TRBJ2-7, with 9 bases identical to TRBD2. The specimen comprised peripheral blood, sampled from a patient treated with radiotherapy plus ipilimumab. The clonotype comes from a human donor with non-small cell lung cancer whose response to radiotherapy plus ipilimumab could not be evaluated. The CDR3 sequence is CASSRRASGAPYEQYF. The CDR3 region has the DNA TGTGCCAGCAGCCGGCGGGCTAGCGGGGCTCCCTACGAGCAGTACTTC.